This T cell receptor (beta chain) was captured in a study of T cell changes during pregnancy in multiple sclerosis. Germline CDR1 is MRHNA and CDR2 is SNTAGT. This CDR3 contains 13 residues. V shed 3 bases and J shed 2 bases, with 6 bases lying between them. This table comes from immunoSEQ multiplex PCR, and its TCRdb copy is limited to in-frame clones, with some not included. The top ten hold over 1.1% of the sample, which has 60,000 to 75,000 clones, 90% to 95% seen once. The TCR sequence derives from a female donor with multiple sclerosis, enrolled in a pregnancy study. The sample here was peripheral blood, taken after pregnancy. This chain links TRBV6-4 with TRBJ2-3; D remains unclear. CDR3: CASSESNTDTQYF. The CDR3 coding sequence is TGTGCCAGCAGTGAGAGCAACACAGATACGCAGTATTTT.